These 26 T cell receptor beta chains came from one sample sequenced in a study of blood T cell repertoires in COVID-19. Clones were read by immunoSEQ multiplex PCR, and TCRdb kept only the in-frame ones, dropping some. The table has 60,000 or so clones, 80% to 90% seen once. Input material: peripheral blood. These receptors were taken from a human donor with active COVID-19. The donor label of this sample is uncertain.

The chain joins TRBV25-1 to TRBJ2-7, with TRBD1 identical over 9 bases. Germline CDR1 is MGHDK and CDR2 is SYGVNS. The CDR3 has 15 amino acids. The J segment lost 2 bases and the V segment lost 3 bases, leaving 5 bases of the junction unmatched. The CDR3 is CASSDPGDRAYEQYF. In nucleotides, the CDR3 is TGTGCCAGCAGTGATCCGGGGGACAGGGCCTACGAGCAGTACTTC.

The gene calls are TRBV29-1 and TRBJ1-2, with D possibly being TRBD1 (6 bases). The CDR3 contains 13 residues. Deletions cut 6 bases from V and 8 bases from J, with 19 bases between. Per the germline V gene, CDR1 is SQVTM and CDR2 is ANQGSEA. The CDR3 bases are TGCAGCGTGACCCCGGGGGGGCCCCTAGGCTACACCTTC. Protein: CSVTPGGPLGYTF.

The chain is built from TRBV19 and TRBJ2-3, with TRBD2 matching 8 bases. Trimming at V came to 5 bases and at J to 0 bases, leaving 7 bases not matched to a gene. The CDR3 runs 16 residues. Looked up from germline, CDR1 is LNHDA and CDR2 is SQIVND (reference sequence). The CDR3 sequence: CASSLSGASSTDTQYF. The DNA for the CDR3 is TGTGCCAGTAGTCTTAGCGGGGCCTCTAGCACAGATACGCAGTATTTT.

The J gene is TRBJ1-2, the V gene TRBV9; 8 bases match TRBD1. This CDR3 has 16 amino acids. Germline V gene data show CDR1 as SGDLS and CDR2 as YYNGEE. V gave up 4 bases and J gave up 2 bases; unmatched junction bases: 10. For the CDR3, the DNA is TGTGCCAGCAGCTACCCACAGGGGGGGAGAAACTATGGCTACACCTTC. Translation gives CASSYPQGGRNYGYTF.

This clone occurred once. The chain carries TRBV7-9 and TRBJ2-1; D may be TRBD2 (5 bases). This CDR3 comprises 14 residues. Germline-derived CDR1 and CDR2 are SEHNR and FQNEAQ (reference sequence). V shed 1 base and J shed 8 bases, with 12 bases lying between them. CDR3 loop: CASSLVRVRDEQFF. The CDR3 region has the DNA TGTGCCAGCAGCTTAGTTCGGGTGCGGGATGAGCAGTTCTTC.

The rearrangement links TRBV5-5 to TRBJ2-3; D call uncertain. Trimming took off 0 bases at V and 5 bases at J, with 13 bases between the two ends. This CDR3 comprises 15 residues. The germline V gene encodes CDR1 SGHKS and CDR2 YYEKEE (reference sequence). The chain's CDR3 is CASSLDAAPGDTQYF. The CDR3 bases are TGTGCCAGCAGCTTGGACGCCGCCCCGGGAGATACGCAGTATTTT.

This chain links TRBV20-1 with TRBJ1-5; D is ambiguous. This CDR3 has 11 residues. Trimming pared 4 bases from V and 11 bases from J, leaving 12 bases between. Germline V gives CDR1 DFQATT, CDR2 SNEGSKA (reference sequence). The CDR3 here is CSAKDPRAQHF. The CDR3 nucleotides read TGCAGTGCTAAAGACCCGCGAGCCCAGCATTTT.

This sequence joins TRBV7-9 and TRBJ1-6; D is possibly TRBD1 (6 bases). The CDR3 sequence is 17 residues long. V dropped 1 base and J dropped 9 bases, with 19 bases sitting between them. Germline V CDR1 and CDR2: SEHNR, FQNEAQ (reference sequence). CDR3 DNA sequence: TGTGCCAGCAGCTTAGAGCCTACAGGGACGTGGGGTTCACCCCTCCACTTT. It encodes CASSLEPTGTWGSPLHF.

This chain connects TRBV2 to TRBJ2-7, with 7 bases lining up with TRBD1. Unmatched junction bases numbered 6, after V lost 7 bases and J lost 0 bases. Germline CDR1 and CDR2: SNHLY and FYNNEI. This CDR3 region has 14 residues. The CDR3 reads CASKQGGASYEQYF. CDR3 DNA: TGTGCCAGCAAACAAGGGGGCGCCTCCTACGAGCAGTACTTC.

The chain couples TRBV7-8 to TRBJ2-3, with D possibly TRBD1 on 5 matching bases. The length of the CDR3 is 16 residues. V was shortened by 1 base and J by 0 bases, with 11 bases between the two germline ends. Germline lookup yields CDR1 SGHVS and CDR2 FQNEAQ. CDR3 in DNA: TGTGCCAGCAGCTTAGGGGGCGGTTCTAGCACAGATACGCAGTATTTT. It yields the protein CASSLGGGSSTDTQYF.

The genes are TRBV11-2 and TRBJ2-3; TRBD2 might be the D (7 bases). This CDR3 has 15 amino acids. CDR1 is SGHAT, CDR2 FQNNGV, per germline. V was cut by 5 bases and J by 2 bases, with 14 bases left in between. The CDR3 loop reads CASSGRGSPTDTQYF. The CDR3 DNA is TGTGCCAGCAGCGGGAGGGGGAGCCCCACAGATACGCAGTATTTT.

This clone was seen a few times. CDR3 sequence (DNA): TGTGCCTCCCGGACAGGGTCTTCCTATATATATGGCTACACCTTC. Translated, it gives CASRTGSSYIYGYTF. The rearrangement links TRBV30 to TRBJ1-2; 8 positions match TRBD1. Losses at the gene ends were 7 bases for V and 5 bases for J; bases not matched to a gene: 15. Germline V gives CDR1 GTSNPN, CDR2 SVGIG (reference sequence). This CDR3 contains 15 residues. Full variable domain (outside the CDR3, taken from reference TRBV30 and TRBJ1-2): SQTIHQWPATLVQPVGSPLSLECTVEGTSNPNLYWYRQAAGRGLQLLFYSVGIGQISSEVPQNLSASRPQDRQFILSSKKLLLSDSGFYLCASRTGSSYIYGYTFGSGTRLTVV.

The DNA of the CDR3 is TGTGCCAGCAGCCCCGCCTGGGGGGGCGAAACAGATACGCAGTATTTT. Its protein product is CASSPAWGGETDTQYF. The chain couples TRBV13 to TRBJ2-3; D might be TRBD2 (7 bases). CDR1 and CDR2 from the germline V gene are PRHDT and FYEKMQ (reference sequence). With 5 bases removed from V and 3 bases from J, the gap between germline ends came to 18 bases. The CDR3 consists of 16 residues. The variable domain in full, with the rest retrieved from reference TRBV13 and TRBJ2-3, is AAGVIQSPRHLIKEKRETATLKCYPIPRHDTVYWYQQGPGQDPQFLISFYEKMQSDKGSIPDRFSAQQFSDYHSELNMSSLELGDSALYFCASSPAWGGETDTQYFGPGTRLTVL.

The chain is built from TRBV7-9 and TRBJ2-7, with D possibly matching TRBD2 (6 bases). With 5 bases removed from V and 2 bases from J, the gap between germline ends came to 25 bases. The CDR3 loop spans 18 amino acids. Germline CDR1 and CDR2: SEHNR and FQNEAQ (reference sequence). For the CDR3, the DNA is TGTGCCAGCAGCCGGAACCCGGGGCGGGGCAATACCCCCTACGAGCAGTACTTC. Translation gives CASSRNPGRGNTPYEQYF.

The chain joins TRBV21-1 to TRBJ2-5; TRBD2 is taken as the D call from the table, unchecked against the DNA. TRBV21-1 is recorded as a pseudogene. The CDR3 totals 12 residues. The CDR3 here is CASSKIKETQYF. DNA of the CDR3: TGTGCCAGCAGCAAAATAAAAGAGACCCAGTACTTC.

This clone was seen just once. The chain employs TRBV6-2 or TRBV6-3 and TRBJ2-3; 8 nucleotides agree with TRBD2. Germline trimming cut 5 bases from V and 2 bases from J; bases unmatched to any gene: 12. Germline V lookup: CDR1 MNHEY, CDR2 SVGEGT. This CDR3 is 17 amino acids long. CDR3 region: CASSLPHGRAVTDTQYF. CDR3 nucleotide sequence: TGTGCCAGCAGTCTACCCCACGGGAGGGCAGTCACAGATACGCAGTATTTT.

The chain uses TRBV29-1 and TRBJ1-2; D ambiguous. The CDR3 is made up of 11 amino acids. Germline loops: CDR1 SQVTM, CDR2 ANQGSEA. The V end lost 7 bases, the J end lost 1 base, and 7 bases lay between the germline ends. CDR3 sequence (DNA): TGCAGCGCCGGCTATAACTATGGCTACACCTTC. Its translation: CSAGYNYGYTF.

This clone was detected a few times. V and J are TRBV21-1 and TRBJ2-7; the D segment call TRBD2 is taken from the table without a DNA check. TRBV21-1 is a recognized pseudogene. This CDR3 comprises 16 residues. This chain's CDR3 is CASSKGHLLGSYEQYF. The CDR3 DNA follows: TGTGCCAGCAGCAAAGGCCACCTTCTCGGGTCCTACGAGCAGTACTTC.

The V call is TRBV2, the J call TRBJ1-1; TRBD1 agrees at 7 bases. The length of the CDR3 is 13 residues. Germline values: CDR1 SNHLY, CDR2 FYNNEI. V shed 4 bases and J 5 bases; nucleotides not matched to a gene: 4. CDR3 loop: CASSVAGGTEAFF. CDR3 nucleotides: TGTGCCAGCAGTGTGGCAGGGGGAACTGAAGCTTTCTTT.

The chain joins TRBV12-2 to TRBJ2-1; the D segment call TRBD2 is taken from the table without a DNA check. TRBV12-2 is a pseudogene. The CDR3 loop spans 22 amino acids. The CDR3 DNA reads TGTGCAAGTCGCTTACCCTATTCGGGACTAGCGGGCGATGAGAGCTCCTACAATGAGCAGTTCTTC. It yields the protein CASRLPYSGLAGDESSYNEQFF.

V gene TRBV27 combines with J gene TRBJ2-3, with a weak D call TRBD1 (5 bases). The germline V gene encodes CDR1 MNHEY and CDR2 SMNVEV (reference sequence). The CDR3 is 17 residues long. V was clipped by 2 bases and J by 2 bases, with 17 bases between them. For the CDR3, the DNA is TGTGCCAGCAGTTTAGCGCCCGACAGCCCCTACACAGATACGCAGTATTTT. Its protein is CASSLAPDSPYTDTQYF.

The CDR3 loop is CSANRGVGTEAFF. The CDR3 bases are TGCAGCGCTAATAGGGGCGTTGGTACTGAAGCTTTCTTT. The genes are TRBV29-1 and TRBJ1-1, with D tentatively TRBD1 (5 bases). CDR1 and CDR2 (germline): SQVTM, ANQGSEA. The CDR3 runs 13 residues. V was shortened by 7 bases and J by 5 bases, with 17 bases between the two germline ends. Full variable domain (rest looked up from reference TRBV29-1 and TRBJ1-1): SAVISQKPSRDICQRGTSLTIQCQVDSQVTMMFWYRQQPGQSLTLIATANQGSEATYESGFVIDKFPISRPNLTFSTLTVSNMSPEDSSIYLCSANRGVGTEAFFGQGTRLTVV.

In DNA, the CDR3 is TGTGCCAGCAGCCAAGGCTCCCTGACAGGGGGCGGTGAGCAGTTCTTC. This translates into CASSQGSLTGGGEQFF. This chain connects TRBV3-1 (or the pseudogene TRBV3-2) to TRBJ2-1; 10 bases align to TRBD1. Germline V gene data show CDR1 as LGHDT and CDR2 as YNNKEL (reference sequence). V shed 1 base, J shed 9 bases, and the junction held 9 bases outside the gene matches. There are 16 residues in the CDR3.

In its sample, this clone was seen once. This chain connects TRBV14 to TRBJ2-7; 9 bases fit TRBD2. The germline V gene encodes CDR1 SGHDN and CDR2 FVKESK. The V and J ends lost 3 bases and 1 base, in that order; junction bases with no gene match: 10. This CDR3 comprises 17 residues. The CDR3 region is CASSQGQRGAPSYEQYF. DNA for the CDR3: TGTGCCAGCAGCCAGGGCCAGCGGGGGGCCCCGTCCTACGAGCAGTACTTC.

The V gene is TRBV30, the J gene TRBJ2-1; D not certain. V lost 5 bases and J 4 bases, leaving 12 bases between the germline ends. Germline values: CDR1 GTSNPN, CDR2 SVGIG (reference sequence). This CDR3 is 13 amino acids long. The CDR3 DNA reads TGTGCCTGGGGTTCCCCAGGATACAATGAGCAGTTCTTC. Protein product: CAWGSPGYNEQFF.

V usage is TRBV27 and J usage is TRBJ2-3, with 11 bases matching TRBD2. The germline gives CDR1 MNHEY, CDR2 SMNVEV (reference sequence). This CDR3 comprises 15 residues. The V and J ends lost 5 bases and 8 bases, in that order; junction bases with no gene match: 9. DNA for the CDR3: TGTGCCAGCAGTGTACTAGCGGGGGCTCTCGGTACGCAGTATTTT. This gives the protein CASSVLAGALGTQYF.